This T cell receptor (beta chain) was identified during a study of tumor and adjacent non-tumor tissue in lung cancer. In the study overall: Histology: 12 adenocarcinoma, a couple of squamous cell carcinoma, 1 small cell lung cancer. Aged about 31 to 80 years, patients included nine to ten men and about five women with stage I to III disease.

CDR3 length equals 20 residues. Germline V gene data show CDR1 as MDHEN and CDR2 as SYDVKM. Study outcomes and limitations: Top 100 clones took a larger repertoire share in normal lung. Shorter survival was associated with higher TCR diversity in tumors.

The library came from three nested PCR rounds adapted from ARM-PCR protocols. MiXCR was run by TCRdb on the multiplex PCR reads, yielding one entry per CDR3 protein. The sample records some 80,000 distinct CDR3 sequences, more than 65% being singletons. As regards this clonotype: The antigen is unknown. A junction boundary mismatches the germline segment, possibly from a read error.

No cell sorting was done before RNA was extracted from the tissue. The normal lung tissue was taken more than 3 cm from the tumor edge. This TCR derives from a man aged 65 to 79 with non-small cell lung cancer. The chain couples TRBV28 to TRBJ2-6; D possibly uses TRBD1 or TRBD2 (6 bases each). Sequenced sample: distant non-tumor lung tissue. The CDR3 coding sequence is TGTGCCAGCAGTTACGGCGGCTATTCCTGGATACGCTGGGGGGCCAACCTCCTGACTTTC. Amino acids: CASSYGGYSWIRWGANLLTF.